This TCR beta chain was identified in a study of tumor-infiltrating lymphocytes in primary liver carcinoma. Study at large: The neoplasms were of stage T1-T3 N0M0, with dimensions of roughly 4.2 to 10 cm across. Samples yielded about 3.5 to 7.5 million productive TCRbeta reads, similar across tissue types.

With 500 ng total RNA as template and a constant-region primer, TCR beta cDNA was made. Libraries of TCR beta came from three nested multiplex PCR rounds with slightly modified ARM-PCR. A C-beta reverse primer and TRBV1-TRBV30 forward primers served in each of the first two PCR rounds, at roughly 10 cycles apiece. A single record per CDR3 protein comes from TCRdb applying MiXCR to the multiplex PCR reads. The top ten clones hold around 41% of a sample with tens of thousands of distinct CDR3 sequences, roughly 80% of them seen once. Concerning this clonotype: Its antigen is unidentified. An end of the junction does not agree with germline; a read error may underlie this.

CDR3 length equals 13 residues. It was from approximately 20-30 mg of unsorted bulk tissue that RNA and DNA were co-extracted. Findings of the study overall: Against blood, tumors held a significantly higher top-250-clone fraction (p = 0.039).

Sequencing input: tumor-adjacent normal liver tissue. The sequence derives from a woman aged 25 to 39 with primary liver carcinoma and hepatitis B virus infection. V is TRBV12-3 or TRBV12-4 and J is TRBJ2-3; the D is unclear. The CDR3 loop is CASSYRYTDTQYF. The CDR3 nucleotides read TGTGCTAGCAGTTATAGGTACACAGATACGCAGTATTTT.